This T cell receptor (beta chain) was observed in a study of graft-versus-host responses after intestinal transplantation. Study-level background: Grafts were multivisceral, liver-intestinal, or isolated intestinal.

Sequenced by immunoSEQ multiplex PCR; TCRdb stores in-frame clones only, minus some. The repertoire holds some 13,000 clones, with 35% to 40% as singletons. V was trimmed by 6 bases and J by 3 bases, leaving 11 bases between them. This CDR3 is built from 13 residues. Germline CDR1 reads ENHRY; CDR2 reads SYGVKD. Study-wide points: There was an association between peak levels of circulating GvH clones and early post-transplant HvG declines.

The source of this sequence is a human patient who received an intestinal transplant. The input for sequencing was alloreactive CD4+ T cells from a mixed lymphocyte reaction culture, taken before intestinal transplant. The subset was: CFSE-low proliferating T cells sorted from roughly 6-day pre-transplant mixed lymphocyte reaction (GvH or HvG direction). The chain has TRBV10-3 and TRBJ1-2; D is unclear. CDR3 nucleotides: TGTGCCATCAGCCTAAGATCTGACTATGGCTACACCTTC. This sequence encodes CAISLRSDYGYTF.